This T cell receptor (beta chain) was recovered during a study of Tregs in tolerant kidney transplant recipients. Germline V lookup: CDR1 MNHNY, CDR2 SVGAGI (reference sequence). The CDR3 is 15 amino acids. V was trimmed by 7 bases and J by 7 bases, leaving 23 bases between them. Thawed PBMCs were FACS-sorted into unstimulated CD4+CD25+CD127- regulatory T cells, CD4+CD25- non-regulatory cells, CD4 and CD8 cells. Data came from immunoSEQ multiplex PCR; TCRdb stores just in-frame clones and leaves some out. The table has roughly 68,000 clones, roughly 89% seen once; the top ten hold around 4%. This receptor was obtained from a human donor in good health. The chain uses TRBV6-6 and TRBJ2-7; D might be TRBD2 (6 bases). Sequenced input: CD4+ T cells from blood. Written as DNA, the CDR3 is TGTGCCAGCAAGGGACCGGGAGTAGTAGATGGAGAGCAGTACTTC. This translates into CASKGPGVVDGEQYF.